What follows describes a single T cell receptor beta chain. What it binds is not known. J gave up 6 bases and V 6 bases, and 8 bases lay outside the gene matches. CDR3 length: 15 residues. From germline, CDR1 is MDHEN and CDR2 SYDVKM. The sample belongs to a study of OX40 agonist ivuxolimab in advanced cancers. Blood sampling was done at baseline, cycle 4 day 1, and cycle 7 day 1. Study-wide findings and caveats: At 0.1 to 3.0 mg/kg, CD4+ and CD8+ blood T cells expanded clonally by week 6. Researchers report that CD8+ T cells had, on average, more expanded clones than CD4+.

Only in-frame clones appear in the TCRdb table, and some are missing; sequencing was by immunoSEQ multiplex PCR. The table shows tens of thousands of clones, with about 85% occurring only once. The genes are TRBV28 and TRBJ1-4, with 9 bases that match TRBD1. The source of this sequence is an adult with an advanced solid tumor such as melanoma, head and neck, liver or kidney cancer. Sequenced here: CD4+ or CD8+ T cells sorted from blood, sampled in a trial of the OX40 agonist ivuxolimab. The CDR3 loop reads CASRSQGAEDEKLFF. CDR3 sequence (DNA): TGTGCCAGCAGGTCACAGGGGGCGGAGGATGAAAAACTGTTTTTT.